These 18 T cell receptor beta chains originate from one sample sequenced in a study of blood T cell repertoires in COVID-19. Clones were read by immunoSEQ multiplex PCR, and TCRdb kept only the in-frame ones, dropping some. The sample holds about 180,000 clones, 85% to 90% seen once. Sequencing input: PBMCs or T cells enriched from blood (not recorded which). The receptors shown here come from a man aged 35 to 55 who had recovered from COVID-19.

The rearrangement uses TRBV6-5 and TRBJ1-5; 10 positions agree with TRBD1. Trimming cost V 8 bases and J 6 bases; bases outside gene matches: 1. The CDR3 has 12 amino acids. The germline V gene encodes CDR1 MNHEY and CDR2 SVGAGI. CDR3 sequence reads: CASRDRGQPQHF. The DNA of the CDR3 is TGTGCCAGCCGGGACAGGGGTCAGCCCCAGCATTTT.

The genes are TRBV7-2 and TRBJ1-2; 7 bases line up with TRBD1. The V gene end was trimmed by 5 bases and the J gene end by 4 bases; junction bases not matched to a gene: 13. Germline CDR1 and CDR2: SGHTA and FQGNSA. The CDR3 sequence is 16 residues long. Here the CDR3 DNA reads TGTGCCAGCAGCCACGGGACAGACTTCTCCGGCTATGGCTACACCTTC. It encodes CASSHGTDFSGYGYTF.

The chain combines TRBV18 with TRBJ2-7; no definite D call. Germline lookup yields CDR1 KGHSH and CDR2 LQKENI. V lost 0 bases and J lost 3, with 6 bases in between. CDR3 length: 13 residues. The CDR3, as DNA: TGTGCCAGCTCACCACCTTCGGTCTACGAGCAGTACTTC. The encoded protein is CASSPPSVYEQYF.

V gene TRBV19 combines with J gene TRBJ2-4; D not certain. CDR1 and CDR2 from the germline V gene are LNHDA and SQIVND (reference sequence). V lost 11 bases, J lost 5 bases, and 25 bases lay in between. The CDR3 spans 16 residues. DNA of the CDR3: TGTGCCTCAAGTACTCAAGAAGCATCAATCCAAAACATTCAGTACTTC. Amino acids: CASSTQEASIQNIQYF.

This chain joins TRBV27 and TRBJ2-7; the match to TRBD2 covers 7 bases. J lost 2 bases, V lost 5 bases, and 9 bases had no gene match. The CDR3 runs to 15 residues. Germline lookup yields CDR1 MNHEY and CDR2 SMNVEV (reference sequence). The CDR3 nucleotides are TGTGCCAGCAGTCCCGGGAGGCCGAGAACCTACGAGCAGTACTTC. It encodes CASSPGRPRTYEQYF.

The chain has TRBV2 and TRBJ1-1; 10 bases are a match to TRBD1. J lost 4 bases, V lost 7 bases, and 3 bases had no gene match. The CDR3 is 13 residues long. The V gene's germline CDR1 is SNHLY and CDR2 FYNNEI. CDR3 residues: CASKTGGGTEAFF. CDR3 DNA sequence: TGTGCCAGCAAGACAGGGGGCGGCACTGAAGCTTTCTTT. Filled out from reference TRBV2 and TRBJ1-1, the complete variable domain reads EPEVTQTPSHQVTQMGQEVILRCVPISNHLYFYWYRQILGQKVEFLVSFYNNEISEKSEIFDDQFSVERPDGSNFTLKIRSTKLEDSAMYFCASKTGGGTEAFFGQGTRLTVV.

The rearrangement links TRBV7-9 to TRBJ2-2; D ambiguous. V was clipped by 11 bases and J by 3 bases, with 4 bases between them. The V gene's germline CDR1 is SEHNR and CDR2 FQNEAQ (reference sequence). The CDR3 length is 10 residues. The CDR3 sequence is CAPDTGELFF. The DNA for the CDR3 is TGTGCCCCGGACACCGGGGAGCTGTTTTTT.

This chain connects TRBV5-1 to TRBJ2-7; the match to TRBD2 covers 11 bases. The length of the CDR3 is 16 residues. From germline, CDR1 is SGHRS and CDR2 YFSETQ. The V gene end was trimmed by 5 bases and the J gene end by 4 bases; junction bases not matched to a gene: 11. The CDR3 sequence: CASRINFGTSGYEQYF. In DNA form, the CDR3 reads TGCGCCAGCAGAATCAATTTCGGGACTAGCGGATACGAGCAGTACTTC.

The chain is built from TRBV5-5 and TRBJ2-5; 8 nucleotides line up with TRBD2. This CDR3 spans 16 amino acids. The J segment lost 2 bases and the V segment lost 4 bases, leaving 10 bases of the junction unmatched. Germline assignment: CDR1 SGHKS and CDR2 YYEKEE (reference sequence). CDR3 bases: TGTGCCAGCAGCCTCCAGGGCGGGGGGCGACAAGAGACCCAGTACTTC. This translates into CASSLQGGGRQETQYF.

This clone was observed a single time. The chain combines TRBV30 with TRBJ1-5, with D perhaps TRBD1 (6 bases). The CDR3 has 15 residues. The V end was cut by 3 bases, the J end by 2 bases, with 14 bases between. Germline CDR1 and CDR2: GTSNPN and SVGIG (reference sequence). The CDR3 is CAWSRQDSGNQPQHF. The CDR3 bases are TGTGCCTGGAGCCGACAGGACAGTGGCAATCAGCCCCAGCATTTT.

The rearrangement joins TRBV5-1 to TRBJ1-3; 8 bases fit TRBD1. The CDR3 extends over 14 amino acids. The V gene's germline CDR1 is SGHRS and CDR2 YFSETQ. V lost 4 bases, J lost 3 bases, and 3 bases stayed unmatched. CDR3 nucleotides: TGCGCCAGCAGCATAACAGGGGGTGGAAACACCATATATTTT. Its protein is CASSITGGGNTIYF.

V usage is TRBV7-9 and J usage is TRBJ2-7, with D maybe TRBD2 (5 bases). There are 14 residues in the CDR3. Trimming took 6 bases from V and 3 from J, leaving 15 bases between them. Germline CDR1 reads SEHNR; CDR2 reads FQNEAQ (reference sequence). For the CDR3, the DNA is TGTGCCAGCAGTTCCCCGGGATTCAACTACGAGCAGTACTTC. Amino acids: CASSSPGFNYEQYF.

J is TRBJ1-2 and V is TRBV7-9; D gene ambiguous. This CDR3 contains 11 residues. The germline V gene encodes CDR1 SEHNR and CDR2 FQNEAQ (reference sequence). V was cut by 1 base and J by 8 bases, with 5 bases left in between. The CDR3: CASSLVGGYTF. CDR3 nucleotides: TGTGCCAGCAGCTTAGTCGGGGGCTACACCTTC. Based on the CDR3 plus reference TRBV7-9 and TRBJ1-2, the full variable domain is DTGVSQNPRHKITKRGQNVTFRCDPISEHNRLYWYRQTLGQGPEFLTYFQNEAQLEKSRLLSDRFSAERPKGSFSTLEIQRTEQGDSAMYLCASSLVGGYTFGSGTRLTVV.

The chain links TRBV24-1 to TRBJ2-5, with D possibly being TRBD2 (6 bases). V was trimmed by 4 bases and J by 5 bases, leaving 16 bases between them. Looked up from germline, CDR1 is KGHDR and CDR2 is SFDVKD. The CDR3 consists of 15 residues. The CDR3 nucleotides are TGTGCCACCAGTGACCCCGGACGGGCGGGGGAGACCCAGTACTTC. This codes for CATSDPGRAGETQYF.

The chain is built from TRBV2 and TRBJ2-7, with TRBD1 matching over 7 bases. CDR1 is SNHLY and CDR2 is FYNNEI in the germline V gene. J lost 4 bases, V lost 10 bases, and 13 bases had no gene match. The CDR3 is made up of 14 amino acids. The CDR3 protein is CAISRDRTSYEQYF. For the CDR3, the DNA is TGTGCCATCTCCCGGGACAGAACCTCTTACGAGCAGTACTTC.

The chain employs TRBV2 and TRBJ2-2, with 12 bases identical to TRBD2. Germline V gene lookup returns CDR1 SNHLY and CDR2 FYNNEI. V trimming: 6 bases; J trimming: 5 bases; junction bases outside the gene matches: 4. CDR3 length: 15 residues. The CDR3 nucleotides are TGTGCCAGCAGCTGGCTAGCGGGGGGGACCGGGGAGCTGTTTTTT. Amino acids: CASSWLAGGTGELFF.

This chain joins TRBV6-5 and TRBJ2-1; 8 nucleotides line up with TRBD2. The CDR3 sequence is 15 residues long. With 7 bases clipped from V and 4 bases from J, the junction kept 9 bases outside the gene matches. The germline V gene has CDR1 MNHEY and CDR2 SVGAGI. The CDR3 here is CASTHRGGSYNEQFF. CDR3 sequence (DNA): TGTGCCAGCACCCACCGGGGGGGATCGTACAATGAGCAGTTCTTC.

The chain uses TRBV7-9 and TRBJ1-1; 9 nucleotides align to TRBD1. Germline values: CDR1 SEHNR, CDR2 FQNEAQ (reference sequence). The CDR3 consists of 14 residues. V lost 2 bases to trimming and J lost 4 bases; unmatched junction nucleotides: 2. The CDR3 DNA sequence: TGTGCCAGCAGCTTAATGACAGGGGGCACTGAAGCTTTCTTT. Translated, it gives CASSLMTGGTEAFF.